This T cell receptor beta chain was captured in a study of cytomegalovirus exposure and HLA in healthy donors. General study findings and limits: The study labeled under 200 TCR beta chains cytomegalovirus-associated.

V trimming: 4 bases; J trimming: 1 base; junction bases outside the gene matches: 4. The CDR3 has 15 amino acids. The germline CDR1 and CDR2 sequences are LNHDA and SQIVND (reference sequence). Comments on this clone: Its antigen is as yet unknown.

The PCR employed 60 Vbeta primers together with 13 Jbeta primers. Clones were read by immunoSEQ multiplex PCR, and TCRdb kept only the in-frame ones, dropping some. The table lists roughly 140,000 clones. The TCR was taken from a male donor in good health and CMV-seronegative. The sample consisted of PBMCs. This chain connects TRBV19 to TRBJ1-1, with 9 bases lining up with TRBD1. In DNA, the CDR3 is TGTGCCAGTAGTACCCCGGGACAGGGGAACACTGAAGCTTTCTTT. Residues: CASSTPGQGNTEAFF.